This T cell receptor (beta chain) was documented in a study of cytotoxic CD8 clonotypes in ibrutinib-treated CLL. The wider study: The sample average was approximately 260,000 productive templates and fewer than 95,000 productive rearrangements. Study results and caveats: Ibrutinib response saw clonality rise, and progression saw it return toward baseline.

This table comes from immunoSEQ multiplex PCR, and its TCRdb copy is limited to in-frame clones, with some not included. Of approximately 24,000 clones in the sample, approximately 70% were seen once. The CDR3 totals 12 residues. V was pared by 8 bases and J by 5 bases, with 12 bases between. CDR1 is MNHNY, CDR2 SVGAGI, per germline (reference sequence). As regards this clone: What it binds is unknown.

The sample consisted of PBMCs, taken at disease progression, from a patient treated with ibrutinib. V is TRBV6-6 and J is TRBJ2-5; weak D call: TRBD1 (5 bases). The source is a human donor with chronic lymphocytic leukemia. DNA for the CDR3: TGTGCCAGCTCGGTAGGGGTTGAGACCCAGTACTTC. Its translation is CASSVGVETQYF.